The 18 T cell receptor beta chains below all came from one sample that was sequenced in a study of blood T cell repertoires in COVID-19. Clones were read by immunoSEQ multiplex PCR, and TCRdb kept only the in-frame ones, dropping some. The sample holds 30,000 to 40,000 clones, around 89% seen once. Sequenced sample: peripheral blood. These receptors all stem from a man in his fifties or sixties with active or convalescent COVID-19.

V and J are TRBV15 and TRBJ1-4; no reliable D call. V was trimmed by 0 bases and J by 8 bases, leaving 7 bases between them. Germline values: CDR1 LNHNV, CDR2 YYDKDF (reference sequence). The CDR3 spans 13 residues. DNA for the CDR3: TGTGCCACCAGCAGAGATCGTCAGGAAAAACTGTTTTTT. Protein product: CATSRDRQEKLFF. Supplemented by reference TRBV15 and TRBJ1-4, the full variable domain reads DAMVIQNPRYQVTQFGKPVTLSCSQTLNHNVMYWYQQKSSQAPKLLFHYYDKDFNNEADTPDNFQSRRPNTSFCFLDIRSPGLGDTAMYLCATSRDRQEKLFFGSGTQLSVL.

V is TRBV7-9 and J is TRBJ2-1; 9 bases match TRBD1. After removal of 1 base from V and 6 bases from J, the junction contained 13 bases not matched to a gene. Germline V gene sequence: CDR1 SEHNR, CDR2 FQNEAQ (reference sequence). The CDR3 covers 18 residues. The CDR3 bases are TGTGCCAGCAGCTTAGGTAGTGTCGCCGGACAGGGGATCAATGAGCAGTTCTTC. Translation: CASSLGSVAGQGINEQFF.

The CDR3 DNA is TGTGCCAGCAGTTACGGGAGACTAGCAGGTGAGCAGTTCTTC. Its translation: CASSYGRLAGEQFF. The rearrangement uses TRBV6-2 or TRBV6-3 and TRBJ2-1; 7 nucleotides align to TRBD2. J gave up 9 bases and V 2 bases, and 7 bases lay outside the gene matches. The CDR3 is made up of 14 amino acids. The germline gives CDR1 MNHEY, CDR2 SVGEGT.

The gene calls are TRBV6-5 and TRBJ2-1, with TRBD2 matching 8 bases. The CDR3 has 16 amino acids. The V segment lost 2 bases and the J segment 5 bases; nucleotides outside the gene matches: 8. The V gene's germline CDR1 is MNHEY and CDR2 SVGAGI. As DNA, the CDR3 is TGTGCCAGCAGTTACGGGGCGGGAGGACGGAACAATGAGCAGTTCTTC. It specifies CASSYGAGGRNNEQFF.

The chain is built from TRBV28 and TRBJ2-5; 9 nucleotides match TRBD2. The V gene end was trimmed by 5 bases and the J gene end by 4 bases; junction bases not matched to a gene: 5. The V gene's germline CDR1 is MDHEN and CDR2 SYDVKM. The CDR3 extends over 14 amino acids. For the CDR3, the DNA is TGTGCCAGCAGTCCCCGGACTAGCGTAGAGACCCAGTACTTC. Translation gives CASSPRTSVETQYF.

The V and J genes are TRBV10-3 and TRBJ2-7; no reliable D call. Trimming took 2 bases from V and 1 from J, leaving 12 bases between them. The CDR3 is made up of 15 amino acids. The germline gives CDR1 ENHRY, CDR2 SYGVKD. DNA of the CDR3: TGTGCCATCAGTGAGGCCACGACTCTATCCTACGAGCAGTACTTC. Translation gives CAISEATTLSYEQYF.

This clone came up once. The chain carries TRBV5-5 and TRBJ2-2; 8 bases are shared with TRBD1. J gave up 7 bases and V 4 bases, and 15 bases lay outside the gene matches. Looked up from germline, CDR1 is SGHKS and CDR2 is YYEKEE (reference sequence). The CDR3 runs 17 residues. The CDR3 nucleotides are TGTGCCAGCAGCGTGAGGGGGACAGGTGGGACGGTCGGGGAGCTGTTTTTT. Its translation: CASSVRGTGGTVGELFF.

The DNA of the CDR3 is TGTGCCAGCAGCTTAGAGGTCCCAGCGGGGCTTGCCCATAGCACAGATACGCAGTATTTT. As protein: CASSLEVPAGLAHSTDTQYF. The chain has TRBV11-2 and TRBJ2-3; 7 positions agree with TRBD2. J lost 0 bases, V lost 0 bases, and 15 bases had no gene match. Per the germline V gene, CDR1 is SGHAT and CDR2 is FQNNGV. This CDR3 has 20 residues.

The chain employs TRBV3-1 (or the pseudogene TRBV3-2) and TRBJ2-2; tentatively, D is TRBD2 (5 bases). Per the germline V gene, CDR1 is LGHDT and CDR2 is YNNKEL (reference sequence). The CDR3 spans 15 residues. Trimming stripped 1 base from V and 6 bases from J, with 12 bases between. Written as DNA, the CDR3 is TGTGCCAGCAGCCAAGTTCGGGGAAGGGCCGGGGAGCTGTTTTTT. Protein sequence: CASSQVRGRAGELFF.

This clone was seen a handful of times. The chain employs TRBV6-5 and TRBJ1-5; a possible D gene is TRBD1 (6 bases). CDR3 length: 14 residues. V was shortened by 5 bases and J by 7 bases, with 15 bases between the two germline ends. The germline gives CDR1 MNHEY, CDR2 SVGAGI. The CDR3 DNA is TGTGCCAGCAGTACTATACAGGGTCCGCAGCCCCAGCATTTT. This sequence encodes CASSTIQGPQPQHF.

The rearrangement uses TRBV5-1 and TRBJ2-1, with 9 bases identical to TRBD2. Germline values: CDR1 SGHRS, CDR2 YFSETQ. CDR3 size: 14 residues. V shed 6 bases and J 3 bases; nucleotides not matched to a gene: 4. CDR3 region: CASKAGGRYNEQFF. CDR3 DNA sequence: TGCGCCAGCAAGGCGGGAGGGCGCTACAATGAGCAGTTCTTC.

In this sample, this clone turned up once. The chain couples TRBV5-8 to TRBJ1-5; D might be TRBD1 (6 bases). Trimming shortened V by 3 bases and J by 5 bases, and 15 bases separated the two germline ends. There are 15 residues in the CDR3. Per the germline V gene, CDR1 is SGHTS and CDR2 is YDEGEE. CDR3 sequence reads: CASSYYRAGDQPQHF. DNA for the CDR3: TGTGCCAGCAGCTACTACAGGGCCGGGGATCAGCCCCAGCATTTT.

The chain joins TRBV28 to TRBJ2-5, with 9 nucleotides matching TRBD2. V lost 3 bases and J lost 0; bases outside the gene matches: 2. From germline, CDR1 is MDHEN and CDR2 SYDVKM. The CDR3 is 15 residues long. The CDR3 sequence: CASSFRLADQETQYF. The CDR3 DNA sequence: TGTGCCAGCAGTTTCCGACTAGCGGACCAAGAGACCCAGTACTTC.

In this sample, this clone turned up once. The genes are TRBV6-5 and TRBJ1-1; D unclear. From germline, CDR1 is MNHEY and CDR2 SVGAGI. The germline V and J ends were trimmed by 2 bases and 6 bases, with 13 bases remaining between them. CDR3 size: 14 residues. CDR3 in amino acids: CASSYDLTVAEAFF. Here the CDR3 DNA reads TGTGCCAGCAGTTACGATCTCACGGTGGCTGAAGCTTTCTTT.

The chain couples TRBV10-3 to TRBJ2-5; 8 bases line up with TRBD1. After removal of 6 bases from V and 4 bases from J, the junction contained 10 bases not matched to a gene. CDR3 size: 15 residues. The germline CDR1 and CDR2 sequences are ENHRY and SYGVKD. CDR3 in amino acids: CAISPGGEMGETQYF. CDR3 nucleotide sequence: TGTGCCATCAGCCCAGGGGGCGAGATGGGAGAGACCCAGTACTTC.

The J gene is TRBJ2-2, the V gene TRBV5-4, with D perhaps matching TRBD2 (6 bases). This CDR3 comprises 15 residues. Germline V CDR1 and CDR2: SGHNT, YYREEE (reference sequence). The germline V and J ends were trimmed by 4 bases and 2 bases, with 12 bases remaining between them. The CDR3, as DNA: TGTGCCAGCAGCCCACCCGGGAGAAACACCGGGGAGCTGTTTTTT. It is translated as CASSPPGRNTGELFF.

The chain uses TRBV6-5 and TRBJ1-1; D is unclear. The CDR3 contains 13 residues. Per germline, CDR1 MNHEY and CDR2 SVGAGI. V gave up 5 bases and J gave up 6 bases, with 13 bases separating them. For the CDR3, the DNA is TGTGCCAGCAGTCCCGCGGGGAGGGCTGAAGCTTTCTTT. Encoded protein: CASSPAGRAEAFF.

The chain combines TRBV5-1 with TRBJ2-3, with D unresolved. CDR1 and CDR2 (germline): SGHRS, YFSETQ. Deletions cut 3 bases from V and 2 bases from J, with 13 bases between. The CDR3 is 15 residues long. The CDR3 is CASSSQYTVTDTQYF. CDR3 nucleotide sequence: TGCGCCAGCAGCTCCCAATATACAGTCACAGATACGCAGTATTTT.